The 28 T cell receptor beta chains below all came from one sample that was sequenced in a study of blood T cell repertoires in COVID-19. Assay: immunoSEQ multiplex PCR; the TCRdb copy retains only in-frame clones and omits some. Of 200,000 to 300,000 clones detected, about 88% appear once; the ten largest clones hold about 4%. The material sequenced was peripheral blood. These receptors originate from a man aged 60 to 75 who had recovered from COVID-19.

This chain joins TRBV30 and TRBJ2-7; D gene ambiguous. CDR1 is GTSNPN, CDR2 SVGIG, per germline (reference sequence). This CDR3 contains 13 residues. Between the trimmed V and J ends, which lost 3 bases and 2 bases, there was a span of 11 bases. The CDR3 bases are TGTGCCTGGAGGCCGCGACAAACCTACGAGCAGTACTTC. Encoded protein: CAWRPRQTYEQYF.

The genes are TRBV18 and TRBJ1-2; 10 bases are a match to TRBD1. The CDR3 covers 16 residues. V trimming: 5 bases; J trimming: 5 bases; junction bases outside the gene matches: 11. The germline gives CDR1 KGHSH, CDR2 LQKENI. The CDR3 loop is CASSASTGGEGYGYTF. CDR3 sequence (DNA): TGTGCCAGCTCAGCCTCGACAGGGGGCGAGGGATATGGCTACACCTTC.

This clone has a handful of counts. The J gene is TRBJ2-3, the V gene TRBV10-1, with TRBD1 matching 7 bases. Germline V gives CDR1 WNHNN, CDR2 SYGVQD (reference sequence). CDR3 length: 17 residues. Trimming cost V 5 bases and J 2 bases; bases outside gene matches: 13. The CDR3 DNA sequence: TGCGCCAGCAGTCCTCGACAGGGCCGAAAGAACACAGATACGCAGTATTTT. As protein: CASSPRQGRKNTDTQYF.

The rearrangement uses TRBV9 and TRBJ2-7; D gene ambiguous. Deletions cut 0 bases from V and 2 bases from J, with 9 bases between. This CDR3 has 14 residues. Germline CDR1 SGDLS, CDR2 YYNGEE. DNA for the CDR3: TGTGCCAGCAGCGTAGGAGGCAAGGCCTACGAGCAGTACTTC. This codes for CASSVGGKAYEQYF.

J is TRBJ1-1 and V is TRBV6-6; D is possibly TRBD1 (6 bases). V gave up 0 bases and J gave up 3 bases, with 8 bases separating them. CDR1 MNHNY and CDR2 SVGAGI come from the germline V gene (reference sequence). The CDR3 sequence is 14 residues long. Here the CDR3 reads CASSYSTGYTEAFF. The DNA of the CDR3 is TGTGCCAGCAGTTACTCGACAGGATACACTGAAGCTTTCTTT.

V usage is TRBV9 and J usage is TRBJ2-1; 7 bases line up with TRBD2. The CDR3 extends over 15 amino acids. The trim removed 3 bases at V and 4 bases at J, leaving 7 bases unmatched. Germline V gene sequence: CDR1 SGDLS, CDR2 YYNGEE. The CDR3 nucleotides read TGTGCCAGCAGCGCCTTCGCGGGGGTATACAATGAGCAGTTCTTC. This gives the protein CASSAFAGVYNEQFF.

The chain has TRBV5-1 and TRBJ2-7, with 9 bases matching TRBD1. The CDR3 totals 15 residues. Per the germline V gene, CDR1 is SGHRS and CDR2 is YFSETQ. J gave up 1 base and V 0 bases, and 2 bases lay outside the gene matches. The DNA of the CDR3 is TGCGCCAGCAGCTTGGGAGGGACAGGGTCCTACGAGCAGTACTTC. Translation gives CASSLGGTGSYEQYF.

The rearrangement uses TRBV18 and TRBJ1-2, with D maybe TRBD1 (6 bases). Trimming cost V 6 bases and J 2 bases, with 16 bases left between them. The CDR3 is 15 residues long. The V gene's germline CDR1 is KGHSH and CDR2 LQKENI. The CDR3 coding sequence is TGTGCCAGCTCCCCCAGCAATGACAGGAACTATGGCTACACCTTC. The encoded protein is CASSPSNDRNYGYTF.

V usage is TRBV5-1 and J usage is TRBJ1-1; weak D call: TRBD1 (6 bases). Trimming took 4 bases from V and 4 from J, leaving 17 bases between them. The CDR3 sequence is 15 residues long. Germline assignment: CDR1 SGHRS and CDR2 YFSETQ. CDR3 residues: CASSRGAGETTEAFF. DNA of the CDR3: TGCGCCAGCAGCCGAGGTGCAGGGGAAACCACTGAAGCTTTCTTT.

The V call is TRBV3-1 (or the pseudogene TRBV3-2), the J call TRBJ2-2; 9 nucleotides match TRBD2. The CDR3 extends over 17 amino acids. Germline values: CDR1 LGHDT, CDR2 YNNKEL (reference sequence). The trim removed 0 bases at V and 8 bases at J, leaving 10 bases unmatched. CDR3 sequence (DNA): TGTGCCAGCAGCCAAGATCGCCTAGCGGGGTCACCGGGGGAGCTGTTTTTT. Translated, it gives CASSQDRLAGSPGELFF.

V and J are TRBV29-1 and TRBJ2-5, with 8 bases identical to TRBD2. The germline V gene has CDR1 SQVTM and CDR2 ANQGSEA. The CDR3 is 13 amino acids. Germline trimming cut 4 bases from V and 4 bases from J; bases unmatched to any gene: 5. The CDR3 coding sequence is TGCAGCGTTGTTTTCGGGGGGGGAGAGACCCAGTACTTC. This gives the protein CSVVFGGGETQYF.

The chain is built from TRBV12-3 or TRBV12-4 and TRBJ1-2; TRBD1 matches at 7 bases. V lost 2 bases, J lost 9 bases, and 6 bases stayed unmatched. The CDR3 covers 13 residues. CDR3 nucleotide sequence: TGTGCCAGCAGTTTACGACAGGGTAGTAGCTACACCTTC. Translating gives CASSLRQGSSYTF.

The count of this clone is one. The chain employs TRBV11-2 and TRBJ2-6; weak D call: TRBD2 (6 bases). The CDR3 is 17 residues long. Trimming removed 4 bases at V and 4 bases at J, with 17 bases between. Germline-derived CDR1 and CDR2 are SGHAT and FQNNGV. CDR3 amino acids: CASSSTFSGGGANVLTF. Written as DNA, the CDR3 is TGTGCCAGCAGCTCTACGTTCTCCGGGGGAGGGGCCAACGTCCTGACTTTC.

The CDR3 loop reads CASRQSYEQYF. CDR3 nucleotide sequence: TGTGCCAGCAGACAGTCCTACGAGCAGTACTTC. The rearrangement joins TRBV2 to TRBJ2-7; the D is unclear. Trimming cost V 6 bases and J 1 base, with 4 bases left between them. The CDR3 contains 11 residues. Germline V gene data show CDR1 as SNHLY and CDR2 as FYNNEI.

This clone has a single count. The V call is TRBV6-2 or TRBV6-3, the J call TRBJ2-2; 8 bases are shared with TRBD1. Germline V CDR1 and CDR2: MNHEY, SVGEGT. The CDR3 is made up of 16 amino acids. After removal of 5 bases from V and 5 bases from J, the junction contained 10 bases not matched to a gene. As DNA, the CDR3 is TGTGCCAGCAGTCAAAGCCGTACAGGGGGGACCGGGGAGCTGTTTTTT. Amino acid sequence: CASSQSRTGGTGELFF.

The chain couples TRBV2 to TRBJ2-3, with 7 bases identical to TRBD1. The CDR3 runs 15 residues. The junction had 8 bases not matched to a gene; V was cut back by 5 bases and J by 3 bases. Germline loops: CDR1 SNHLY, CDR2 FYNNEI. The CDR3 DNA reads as TGTGCCAGCAGTACACCTCAGGGGGTTACAGATACGCAGTATTTT. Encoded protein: CASSTPQGVTDTQYF.

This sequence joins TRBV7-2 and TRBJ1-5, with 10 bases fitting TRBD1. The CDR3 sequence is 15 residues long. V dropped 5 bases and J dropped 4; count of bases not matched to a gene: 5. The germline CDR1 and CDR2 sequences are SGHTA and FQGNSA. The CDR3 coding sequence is TGTGCCAGCAGCCCCGACAGGGGGCCTAATCAGCCCCAGCATTTT. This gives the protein CASSPDRGPNQPQHF.

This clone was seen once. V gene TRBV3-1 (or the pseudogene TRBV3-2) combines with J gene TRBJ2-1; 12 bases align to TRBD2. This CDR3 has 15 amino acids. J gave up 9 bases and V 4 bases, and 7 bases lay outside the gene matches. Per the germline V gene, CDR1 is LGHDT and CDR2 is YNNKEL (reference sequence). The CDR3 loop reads CASSRWTSGVAEQFF. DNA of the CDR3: TGTGCCAGCAGCCGCTGGACTAGCGGGGTAGCTGAGCAGTTCTTC.

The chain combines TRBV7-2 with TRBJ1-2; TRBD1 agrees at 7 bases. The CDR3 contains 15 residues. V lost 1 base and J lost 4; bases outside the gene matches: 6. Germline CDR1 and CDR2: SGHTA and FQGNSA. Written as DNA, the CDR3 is TGTGCCAGCAGCTTAGGTCCAGGGGGGATCTATGGCTACACCTTC. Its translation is CASSLGPGGIYGYTF. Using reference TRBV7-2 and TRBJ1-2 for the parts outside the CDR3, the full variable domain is GAGVSQSPSNKVTEKGKDVELRCDPISGHTALYWYRQSLGQGLEFLIYFQGNSAPDKSGLPSDRFSAERTGGSVSTLTIQRTQQEDSAVYLCASSLGPGGIYGYTFGSGTRLTVV.

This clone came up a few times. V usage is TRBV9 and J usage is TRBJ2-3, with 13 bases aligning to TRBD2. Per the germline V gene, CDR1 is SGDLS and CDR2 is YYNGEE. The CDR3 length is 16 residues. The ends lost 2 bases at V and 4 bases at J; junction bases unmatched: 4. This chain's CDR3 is CASSVQTSGGPDTQYF. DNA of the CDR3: TGTGCCAGCAGCGTCCAGACTAGCGGGGGGCCAGATACGCAGTATTTT.

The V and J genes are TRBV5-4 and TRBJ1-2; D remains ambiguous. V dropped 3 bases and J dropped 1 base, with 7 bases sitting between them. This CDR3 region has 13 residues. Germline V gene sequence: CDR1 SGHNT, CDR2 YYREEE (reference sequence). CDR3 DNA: TGTGCCAGCAGCTCCCGGTATAACTATGGCTACACCTTC. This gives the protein CASSSRYNYGYTF.

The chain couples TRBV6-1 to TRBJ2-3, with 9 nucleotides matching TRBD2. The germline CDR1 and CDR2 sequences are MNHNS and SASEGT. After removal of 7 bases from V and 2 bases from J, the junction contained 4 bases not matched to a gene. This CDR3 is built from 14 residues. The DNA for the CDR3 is TGTGCCAGCAACCTAGCGGGGTACACAGATACGCAGTATTTT. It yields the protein CASNLAGYTDTQYF.

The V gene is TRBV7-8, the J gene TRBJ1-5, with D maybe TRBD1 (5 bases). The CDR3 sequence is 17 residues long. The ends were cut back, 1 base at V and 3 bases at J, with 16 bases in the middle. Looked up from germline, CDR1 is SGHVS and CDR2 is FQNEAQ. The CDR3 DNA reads TGTGCCAGCAGCTTAGGGCTGGTCAGGGTGGCCAATCAGCCCCAGCATTTT. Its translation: CASSLGLVRVANQPQHF.

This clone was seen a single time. The CDR3 DNA follows: TGTGCCAGCAGCTCCCGGGGAACCTATGGCTACACCTTC. Its translation: CASSSRGTYGYTF. The rearrangement links TRBV7-2 to TRBJ1-2; D remains unclear. The V gene lost 4 bases and the J gene lost 4 bases, with 10 bases spanning the gap. The length of the CDR3 is 13 residues. Germline CDR1 and CDR2: SGHTA and FQGNSA.

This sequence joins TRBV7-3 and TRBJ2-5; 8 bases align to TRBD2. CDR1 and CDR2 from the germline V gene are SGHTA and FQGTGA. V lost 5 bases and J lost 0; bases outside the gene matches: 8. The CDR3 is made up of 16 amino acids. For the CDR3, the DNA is TGTGCCAGCAGCCTAGGACTAGCCCCGTACCAAGAGACCCAGTACTTC. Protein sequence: CASSLGLAPYQETQYF. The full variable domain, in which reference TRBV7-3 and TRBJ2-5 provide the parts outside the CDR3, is GAGVSQTPSNKVTEKGKYVELRCDPISGHTALYWYRQSLGQGPEFLIYFQGTGAADDSGLPNDRFFAVRPEGSVSTLKIQRTERGDSAVYLCASSLGLAPYQETQYFGPGTRLLVL.

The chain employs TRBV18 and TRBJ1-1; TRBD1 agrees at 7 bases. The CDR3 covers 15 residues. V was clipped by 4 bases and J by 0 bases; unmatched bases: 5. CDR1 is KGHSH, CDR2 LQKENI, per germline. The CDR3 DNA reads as TGTGCCAGCTCACGGCCGGGACAGATGAACACTGAAGCTTTCTTT. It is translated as CASSRPGQMNTEAFF.

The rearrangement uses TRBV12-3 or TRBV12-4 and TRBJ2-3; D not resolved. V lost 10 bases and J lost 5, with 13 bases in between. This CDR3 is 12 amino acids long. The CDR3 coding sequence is TGTGCCACTAGATCGTTTGGAGATACGCAGTATTTT. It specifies CATRSFGDTQYF.

The CDR3 sequence is CASKRQGSSYNSPLHF. In nucleotides, the CDR3 is TGTGCCAGCAAACGACAGGGGAGCTCCTATAATTCACCCCTCCACTTT. The rearrangement links TRBV2 to TRBJ1-6; 8 bases are a match to TRBD1. The CDR3 has 16 residues. CDR1 and CDR2 from the germline V gene are SNHLY and FYNNEI. V was clipped by 7 bases and J by 0 bases; unmatched bases: 5.